Following are 3 T cell receptor beta chains from one sample sequenced in a study of blood T cells in healthy people across ages. Primers used in a second PCR of about 7 to 12 cycles were a sample-barcoded 5' primer and a J-beta primer mix. Via MiXCR, TCRdb re-called the 5' RACE reads, giving one row per CDR3 protein. The table shows more than 650,000 distinct CDR3 sequences, with about 20% occurring only once. The sequenced sample was blood. All receptors derive from a man aged 65 to 85 in good health.

This clonotype was seen a few times. The chain couples TRBV5-1 to TRBJ2-2; unclear D gene. The CDR3 spans 14 residues. Germline V gene sequence: CDR1 SGHRS, CDR2 YFSETQ. Trimming took 1 base from V and 8 from J, leaving 12 bases between them. The CDR3 DNA is TGCGCCAGCAGCTTGCTCCAAACGGCGGGGGAGCTGTTTTTT. Protein product: CASSLLQTAGELFF.

This clonotype was seen a handful of times. V usage is TRBV5-5 and J usage is TRBJ2-1, with D tentatively TRBD1 or TRBD2 (6 bases each). Per germline, CDR1 SGHKS and CDR2 YYEKEE (reference sequence). The CDR3 is 18 amino acids. V lost 0 bases to trimming and J lost 0 bases, with 16 bases between them. Written as DNA, the CDR3 is TGTGCCAGCAGCTTGGGAGGGGGACTGCCTAGCTCCTACAATGAGCAGTTCTTC. Its protein is CASSLGGGLPSSYNEQFF.

This clonotype occurred a few times. This rearrangement joins TRBV29-1 to TRBJ1-1; D unresolved. CDR1 SQVTM and CDR2 ANQGSEA come from the germline V gene. V lost 7 bases to trimming and J lost 5 bases, with 17 bases between them. The CDR3 is 13 amino acids. CDR3: CSAHPSGRTEAFF. DNA for the CDR3: TGCAGCGCCCATCCGTCCGGTAGGACTGAAGCTTTCTTT.